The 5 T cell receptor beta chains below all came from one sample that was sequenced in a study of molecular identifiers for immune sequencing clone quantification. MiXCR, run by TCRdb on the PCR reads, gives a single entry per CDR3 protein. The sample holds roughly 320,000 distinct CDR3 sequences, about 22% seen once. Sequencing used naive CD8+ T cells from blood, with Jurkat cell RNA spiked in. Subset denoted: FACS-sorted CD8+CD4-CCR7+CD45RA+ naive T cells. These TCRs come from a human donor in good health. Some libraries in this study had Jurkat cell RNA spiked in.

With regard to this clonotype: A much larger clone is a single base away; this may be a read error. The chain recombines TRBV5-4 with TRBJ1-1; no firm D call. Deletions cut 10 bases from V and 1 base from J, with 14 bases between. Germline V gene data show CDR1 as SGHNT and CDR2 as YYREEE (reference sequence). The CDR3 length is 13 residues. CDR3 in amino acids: CACTSPANTEAFF. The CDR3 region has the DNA TGTGCCTGCACCTCCCCGGCGAACACTGAAGCTTTCTTT.

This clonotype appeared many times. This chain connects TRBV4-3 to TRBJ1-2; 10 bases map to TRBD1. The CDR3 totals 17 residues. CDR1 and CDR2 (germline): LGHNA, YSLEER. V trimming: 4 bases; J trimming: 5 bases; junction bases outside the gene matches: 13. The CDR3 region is CASSPSSGTGVGYGYTF. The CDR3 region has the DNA TGCGCCAGCAGCCCTTCCTCAGGGACAGGGGTAGGGTATGGCTACACCTTC.

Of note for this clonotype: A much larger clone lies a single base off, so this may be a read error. CDR3 DNA sequence: TGCGCCAGCAGCTTGGGTAACAGGGGGCCGGAGACCCGGTACTTC. It yields the protein CASSLGNRGPETRYF. This sequence joins TRBV5-1 and TRBJ2-5; 9 bases fit TRBD1. Germline V gene lookup returns CDR1 SGHRS and CDR2 YFSETQ. The CDR3 extends over 15 amino acids.

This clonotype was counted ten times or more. This CDR3 reads CASTSLSSLYNEQFF. The CDR3 coding sequence is TGTGCCAGCACTTCCCTATCATCCCTCTACAATGAGCAGTTCTTC. The J gene is TRBJ2-1, the V gene TRBV6-2 or TRBV6-3; no firm D call. Trimming removed 7 bases from V and 3 bases from J, with 16 bases in between. Per germline, CDR1 MNHEY and CDR2 SVGEGT. There are 15 residues in the CDR3.

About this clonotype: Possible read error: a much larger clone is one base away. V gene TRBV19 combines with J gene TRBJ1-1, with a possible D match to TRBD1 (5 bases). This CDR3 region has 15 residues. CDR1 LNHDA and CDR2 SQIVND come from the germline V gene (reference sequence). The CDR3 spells CASRIGDRALTEAFF. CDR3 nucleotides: TGTGCCAGTCGTATAGGGGACCGAGCATTGACTGAAGCTTTCTTT.